This T cell receptor (beta chain) was retrieved from a study of cytomegalovirus exposure and HLA in healthy donors. Primers: 60 Vbeta forward and 13 Jbeta reverse. Method: immunoSEQ multiplex PCR; TCRdb's copy keeps in-frame clones and lacks some. The table includes about 110,000 clones, approximately 78% detected once. The receptor's source is a young man in good health and CMV-seropositive. Sequences were obtained from PBMCs.

The CDR3 protein is CASSLGRGIGDTQYF. The CDR3 nucleotides read TGTGCCAGCAGCTTGGGTCGGGGGATTGGAGATACGCAGTATTTT. The genes are TRBV5-4 and TRBJ2-3; tentatively, D is TRBD2 (6 bases). Trimming took off 0 bases at V and 5 bases at J, with 13 bases between the two ends. Germline-derived CDR1 and CDR2 are SGHNT and YYREEE (reference sequence). This CDR3 is built from 15 residues. Together with reference TRBV5-4 and TRBJ2-3, the CDR3 gives the full variable domain: ETGVTQSPTHLIKTRGQQVTLRCSSQSGHNTVSWYQQALGQGPQFIFQYYREEENGRGNFPPRFSGLQFPNYSSELNVNALELDDSALYLCASSLGRGIGDTQYFGPGTRLTVL.